The rows below give T cell receptor beta chains drawn from one sample of a study of CD8 T cells in Susac syndrome. TCRdb itself ran the immunoSEQ multiplex PCR reads through MiXCR, one entry per CDR3 protein. The sample has 250,000 to 300,000 distinct CDR3 sequences, approximately 91% seen once. The source material was CD8+ T cells from PBMCs. These receptors came from a human donor with multiple sclerosis. Each CDR3 is given with its conserved first and last residue. The D gene is left open where the match is weak. Not all rows give a size; the values are once, few, many and, for expanded clones, a class.

v_gene,d_gene,j_gene,abundance,CDR3aa,CDR3nt
TRBV2,TRBD1,TRBJ1-1,.,CASSESGGQTEAFF,TGTGCCAGCAGTGAGTCAGGGGGACAGACTGAAGCTTTCTTT
TRBV13,TRBD2,TRBJ2-5,.,CASSSTLAGEETQYF,TGTGCCAGCAGCTCCACCTTAGCGGGAGAAGAGACCCAGTACTTC
TRBV4-1,.,TRBJ1-2,.,CASSQEHRWLYGYTF,TGCGCCAGCAGCCAAGAGCACAGGTGGCTCTATGGCTACACCTTC
TRBV18,TRBD2,TRBJ2-3,.,CASSPLRRETDTQYF,TGTGCCAGCTCACCGCTCAGGCGGGAGACAGATACGCAGTATTTT
TRBV30,.,TRBJ1-4,.,CAWRDSPNEKLFF,TGTGCCTGGAGGGACAGCCCTAATGAAAAACTGTTTTTT
TRBV6-6,.,TRBJ1-5,.,CASANSNQPQHF,TGTGCCAGCGCTAATAGCAATCAGCCCCAGCATTTT
TRBV6-2/TRBV6-3,.,TRBJ2-6,.,CASSTGTLTSGANVLTF,TGTGCCAGCAGCACTGGGACGTTGACATCTGGGGCCAACGTCCTGACTTTC
TRBV28,.,TRBJ2-7,.,CASSRAERVYEQYF,TGTGCCAGCAGCCGGGCCGAGCGGGTCTACGAGCAGTACTTC
TRBV7-3,.,TRBJ2-5,.,CASSGGTGQETQYF,TGTGCCAGCAGCGGGGGGACTGGCCAAGAGACCCAGTACTTC
TRBV2,TRBD1,TRBJ2-3,.,CASSDPGQGRGDTQYF,TGTGCCAGCAGTGATCCGGGACAGGGGAGAGGAGATACGCAGTATTTT
TRBV28,.,TRBJ1-1,.,CASSPSVGSQGLSAFF,TGTGCCAGCAGTCCCTCCGTCGGGAGCCAGGGACTTTCAGCTTTCTTT
TRBV2,.,TRBJ2-3,.,CAYRRLDILDTQYF,TGTGCCTACCGGAGACTGGACATACTAGATACGCAGTATTTT
TRBV27,TRBD1,TRBJ1-1,.,CASPTAPGQGAVTEAFF,TGTGCCAGCCCTACTGCACCGGGACAGGGGGCAGTAACTGAAGCTTTCTTT
TRBV30,.,TRBJ2-1,.,CAWSQQGHEQFF,TGTGCCTGGAGCCAACAGGGTCATGAGCAGTTCTTC
TRBV7-3,TRBD2,TRBJ2-1,few,CASSPGLAGRNEQFF,TGTGCCAGCAGCCCCGGACTAGCGGGGAGGAATGAGCAGTTCTTC
TRBV4-3,.,TRBJ2-1,.,CASSQDGIGLNEQFF,TGCGCCAGCAGCCAAGATGGGATCGGCTTAAATGAGCAGTTCTTC
TRBV7-9,.,TRBJ1-2,many,CASSLLAQSANYGYTF,TGTGCCAGCAGCTTACTGGCACAGTCGGCTAACTATGGCTACACCTTC
TRBV19,TRBD1,TRBJ2-1,.,CASSIGTGPVYEQFF,TGTGCCAGTAGTATCGGGACAGGACCTGTCTATGAGCAGTTCTTC
TRBV28,.,TRBJ2-7,.,CASSYRGGLYRDEQYF,TGTGCCAGCAGTTATAGAGGAGGACTCTACAGGGACGAGCAGTACTTC
TRBV6-5,.,TRBJ2-4,.,CASSPGGKNIQYF,TGTGCCAGCAGCCCCGGTGGGAAAAACATTCAGTACTTC
TRBV5-1,.,TRBJ2-1,.,CASTDSRVNNEQFF,TGCGCCAGCACAGACAGCCGGGTAAACAATGAGCAGTTCTTC
TRBV7-9,.,TRBJ2-3,few,CASRLESGTDTQYF,TGTGCCAGCAGGCTAGAGTCGGGCACAGATACGCAGTATTTT
TRBV10-3,TRBD1,TRBJ2-1,.,CAISNFGTDEQFF,TGTGCCATCAGTAACTTCGGGACAGATGAGCAGTTCTTC
TRBV6-2/TRBV6-3,.,TRBJ2-1,.,CASSYLGQITYNEQFF,TGTGCCAGCAGTTACCTAGGACAGATAACCTACAATGAGCAGTTCTTC
TRBV7-2,TRBD1,TRBJ2-2,.,CASSLAIGSRGITGELFF,TGTGCCAGCAGCTTAGCGATTGGCTCCAGGGGGATCACCGGGGAGCTGTTTTTT
TRBV9,TRBD2,TRBJ2-1,.,CASRPGLASPVEFF,TGTGCCAGCAGGCCGGGACTAGCGTCTCCCGTGGAGTTCTTC
TRBV20-1,.,TRBJ2-7,few,CSARDPMGMGYEQYF,TGCAGTGCTAGAGACCCCATGGGTATGGGCTACGAGCAGTACTTC
TRBV30,TRBD1,TRBJ1-2,once,CALGQGADFYGYTF,TGTGCCTTGGGACAGGGGGCGGATTTCTATGGCTACACCTTC
TRBV20-1,.,TRBJ1-5,.,CSAYARQEYQPQHF,TGCAGTGCTTACGCCCGACAGGAATATCAGCCCCAGCATTTT
TRBV27,.,TRBJ2-1,.,CASRRGLSSGEQFF,TGTGCCAGCCGTCGGGGACTGTCAAGCGGTGAGCAGTTCTTC
TRBV30,.,TRBJ1-1,.,CAERRPNTEAFF,TGTGCCGAGCGCAGGCCGAACACTGAAGCTTTCTTT
TRBV7-3,TRBD2,TRBJ2-3,.,CASSLLAGHTDTQYF,TGTGCCAGCAGCTTACTAGCGGGTCACACAGATACGCAGTATTTT
TRBV12-3/TRBV12-4,.,TRBJ2-1,once,CASSFGNSGNEQFF,TGTGCCAGCAGTTTCGGTAATTCAGGCAATGAGCAGTTCTTC
TRBV2,TRBD1,TRBJ2-7,few,CASRATGGWSYEQYF,TGTGCCAGCAGAGCCACAGGGGGCTGGTCCTACGAGCAGTACTTC
TRBV27,.,TRBJ1-5,.,CASSLVEGGQPQHF,TGTGCCAGCAGTTTAGTTGAGGGGGGTCAGCCCCAGCATTTT
TRBV27,TRBD1,TRBJ2-6,.,CASSLSGQGPHSDGANVLTF,TGTGCCAGCAGTTTATCCGGACAGGGTCCTCACTCAGATGGGGCCAACGTCCTGACTTTC
TRBV7-9,TRBD1,TRBJ2-5,.,CASSSGQGYQETQYF,TGTGCCAGCAGCTCGGGACAGGGATACCAAGAGACCCAGTACTTC
TRBV7-2,.,TRBJ2-7,.,CASSLGGAPYEQYF,TGTGCCAGCAGCTTAGGGGGGGCTCCCTACGAGCAGTACTTC
TRBV30,.,TRBJ2-1,.,CAWTPTGLVAHEQFF,TGTGCCTGGACCCCAACCGGGCTAGTCGCCCATGAGCAGTTCTTC
TRBV12-3/TRBV12-4,TRBD2,TRBJ2-3,.,CASSLPGLAGGPPGTDTQYF,TGTGCCAGCAGTTTGCCGGGACTAGCGGGAGGGCCCCCCGGCACAGATACGCAGTATTTT
TRBV4-3,.,TRBJ2-1,.,CASSQDLGGPNEQFF,TGCGCCAGCAGCCAAGATCTGGGGGGGCCCAATGAGCAGTTCTTC
TRBV4-3,TRBD2,TRBJ2-1,once,CASSQEGLAGWDEQFF,TGCGCCAGCAGCCAAGAAGGACTAGCGGGGTGGGATGAGCAGTTCTTC